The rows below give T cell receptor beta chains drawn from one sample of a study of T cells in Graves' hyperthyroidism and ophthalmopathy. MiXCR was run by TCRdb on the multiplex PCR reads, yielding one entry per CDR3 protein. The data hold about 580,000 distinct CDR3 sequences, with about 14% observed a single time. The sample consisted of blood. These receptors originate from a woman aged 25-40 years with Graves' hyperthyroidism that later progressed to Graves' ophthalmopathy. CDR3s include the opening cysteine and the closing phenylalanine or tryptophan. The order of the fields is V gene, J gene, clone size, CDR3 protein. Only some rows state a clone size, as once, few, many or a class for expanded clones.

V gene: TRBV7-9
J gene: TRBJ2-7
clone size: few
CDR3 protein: CASSLSSGSQSYEQYF

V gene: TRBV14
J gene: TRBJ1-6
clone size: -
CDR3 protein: CASRLKGKGGSPLHF

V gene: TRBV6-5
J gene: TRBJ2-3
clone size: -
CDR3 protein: CASSYDGGRRLKTDTQYF

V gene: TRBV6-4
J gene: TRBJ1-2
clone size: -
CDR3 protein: CASSDPHGGQDGYTF

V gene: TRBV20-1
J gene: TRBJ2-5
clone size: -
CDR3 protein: CSASLSKETQYF

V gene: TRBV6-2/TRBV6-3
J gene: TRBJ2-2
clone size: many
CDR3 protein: CASSYMGEPYSSNTGELFF

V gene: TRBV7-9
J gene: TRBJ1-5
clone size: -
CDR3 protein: CASSLGWDRNQPQHF

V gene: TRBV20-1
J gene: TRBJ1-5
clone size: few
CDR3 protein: CSARKGAGNQPQHF

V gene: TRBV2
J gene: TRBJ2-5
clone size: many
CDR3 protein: CASSEGQGGQETQYF

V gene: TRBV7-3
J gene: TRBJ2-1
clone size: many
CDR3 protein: CASSLYSGSYNEQFF

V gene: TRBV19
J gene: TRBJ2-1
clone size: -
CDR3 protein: CASSISGQGFNEQFF

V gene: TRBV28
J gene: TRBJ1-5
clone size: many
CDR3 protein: CASRWDRVSNQPQHF

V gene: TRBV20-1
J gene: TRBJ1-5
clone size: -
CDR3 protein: CSASPRDPNLYQPQHF

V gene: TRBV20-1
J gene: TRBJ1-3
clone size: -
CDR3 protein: CSARQDSLSGNTIYF

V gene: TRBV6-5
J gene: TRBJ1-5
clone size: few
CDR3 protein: CASSYGHLSNQPQHF

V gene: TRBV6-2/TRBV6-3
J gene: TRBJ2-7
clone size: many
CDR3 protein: CASRPGTSGSPYEQYF

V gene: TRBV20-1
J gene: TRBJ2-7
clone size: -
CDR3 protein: CSARDITGGPYEQYF

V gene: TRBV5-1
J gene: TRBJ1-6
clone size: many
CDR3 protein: CASSLTGPYSHSPLHF

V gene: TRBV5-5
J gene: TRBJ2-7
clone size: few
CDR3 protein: CASSWRVPTSGSWDEQYF

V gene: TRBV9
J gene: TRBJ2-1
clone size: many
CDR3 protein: CASSVTGQGYNEQFF

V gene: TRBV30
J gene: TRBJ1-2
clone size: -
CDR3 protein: CAWSVPGQGLDGYTF

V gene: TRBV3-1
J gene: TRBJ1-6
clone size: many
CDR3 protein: CASSQQGNTPLHF

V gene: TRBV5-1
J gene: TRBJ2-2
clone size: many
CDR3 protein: CASALFWAGGGTGELFF

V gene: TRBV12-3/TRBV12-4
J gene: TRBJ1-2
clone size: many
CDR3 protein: CASSFGSTNYGYTF

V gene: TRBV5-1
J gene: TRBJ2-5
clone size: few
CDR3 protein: CASSPNPAETQYF

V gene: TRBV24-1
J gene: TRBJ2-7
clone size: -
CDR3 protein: CATSGGNEQYF

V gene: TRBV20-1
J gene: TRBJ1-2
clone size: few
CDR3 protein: CSAPSDGTYGYTF

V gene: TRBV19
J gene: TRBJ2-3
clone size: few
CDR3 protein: CASSMSSGRSDTQYF